Listed here are 5 T cell receptor beta chains from one sample, sequenced in a study of OX40 agonist ivuxolimab in advanced cancers. Repertoires were generated with immunoSEQ multiplex PCR, while TCRdb's copy carries only in-frame clones and drops some. This sample yields 28,000 or so clones, of which more than 70% are seen a single time; more than 20% belongs to the top ten. Specimen: CD4+ or CD8+ T cells sorted from blood, collected in a trial of the OX40 agonist ivuxolimab. These receptors were taken from an adult with an advanced solid tumor such as melanoma, head and neck, liver or kidney cancer.

This chain uses TRBV5-4 with TRBJ2-2; TRBD2 agrees at 11 bases. CDR3 length equals 15 residues. With 5 bases clipped from V and 6 bases from J, the junction kept 6 bases outside the gene matches. Germline CDR1 reads SGHNT; CDR2 reads YYREEE (reference sequence). DNA of the CDR3: TGTGCCAGCAGGTTAGCGGGAGGGCCGTCCGGGGAGCTGTTTTTT. Translation: CASRLAGGPSGELFF. The full variable domain, rest sourced from reference TRBV5-4 and TRBJ2-2, is ETGVTQSPTHLIKTRGQQVTLRCSSQSGHNTVSWYQQALGQGPQFIFQYYREEENGRGNFPPRFSGLQFPNYSSELNVNALELDDSALYLCASRLAGGPSGELFFGEGSRLTVL.

This clone was found a few times. This chain connects TRBV14 to TRBJ2-5, with 8 bases that match TRBD2. Per the germline V gene, CDR1 is SGHDN and CDR2 is FVKESK. CDR3 length: 16 amino acids. J gave up 5 bases and V 2 bases, and 10 bases lay outside the gene matches. The CDR3 nucleotides are TGTGCCAGCAGCCAAATAGGCTGGAGCGGGAGCGAGACCCAGTACTTC. Translated, it gives CASSQIGWSGSETQYF. Full variable domain (missing parts from reference TRBV14 and TRBJ2-5): EAGVTQFPSHSVIEKGQTVTLRCDPISGHDNLYWYRRVMGKEIKFLLHFVKESKQDESGMPNNRFLAERTGGTYSTLKVQPAELEDSGVYFCASSQIGWSGSETQYFGPGTRLLVL.

The chain links TRBV19 to TRBJ2-7; 10 nucleotides agree with TRBD2. J lost 6 bases, V lost 4 bases, and 15 bases had no gene match. The CDR3 covers 17 residues. The germline gives CDR1 LNHDA, CDR2 SQIVND (reference sequence). The DNA of the CDR3 is TGTGCCAGTAGTACTGCTAGCGGGAGTTTCGAAAAGCGCGAGCAGTACTTC. Protein product: CASSTASGSFEKREQYF.

The V call is TRBV7-3, the J call TRBJ2-7; the D is unclear. V was trimmed by 1 base and J by 5 bases, leaving 3 bases between them. Germline V CDR1 and CDR2: SGHTA, FQGTGA. The CDR3 is 11 residues long. CDR3 DNA sequence: TGTGCCAGCAGCTTAAGGGACGAGCAGTACTTC. Translating gives CASSLRDEQYF.

V usage is TRBV2 and J usage is TRBJ2-3; the match to TRBD2 covers 8 bases. The CDR3 contains 17 residues. CDR1 SNHLY and CDR2 FYNNEI come from the germline V gene. V gave up 7 bases and J gave up 2 bases; unmatched junction bases: 14. CDR3 coding DNA: TGTGCCAGCATTATCGAACGGGGGGGCGCCATCACAGATACGCAGTATTTT. Protein: CASIIERGGAITDTQYF.